These 13 T cell receptor beta chains came from one sample sequenced in a study of control samples from healthy donors and cancer patients. Libraries were prepared by immunoSEQ multiplex PCR; TCRdb keeps only in-frame clonotypes and omits some of them. The sample has about 51,000 clones; 88% are singletons. Sequencing was performed on PBMCs. Every receptor here comes from a man aged 50 to 59 with head and neck cancer.

The chain employs TRBV9 and TRBJ2-1; 10 nucleotides agree with TRBD2. The CDR3 runs 18 residues. V was clipped by 0 bases and J by 0 bases; unmatched bases: 6. The V gene's germline CDR1 is SGDLS and CDR2 YYNGEE. The CDR3 here is CASSVDPLAGSSYNEQFF. The CDR3 bases are TGTGCCAGCAGCGTAGACCCACTAGCGGGGAGCTCCTACAATGAGCAGTTCTTC.

The V and J genes are TRBV5-1 and TRBJ2-1; 7 bases are shared with TRBD2. The germline CDR1 and CDR2 sequences are SGHRS and YFSETQ. The CDR3 extends over 16 amino acids. V shed 0 bases, J shed 4 bases, and the junction held 7 bases outside the gene matches. Here the CDR3 DNA reads TGCGCCAGCAGCTTGGATCCTAGCGGACTATACAATGAGCAGTTCTTC. This sequence encodes CASSLDPSGLYNEQFF.

The V call is TRBV6-5, the J call TRBJ2-7; D might be TRBD1 (6 bases). The germline V gene has CDR1 MNHEY and CDR2 SVGAGI. CDR3 length: 13 residues. Trimming left V 4 bases short and J 3 bases short, with 10 bases between. The CDR3, as DNA: TGTGCCAGCAGTTGGGGCAGGGGCTACGAGCAGTACTTC. It encodes CASSWGRGYEQYF.

Note on this clone: The DNA is left out, because the CDR3 cannot be placed on it with certainty; the CDR3 is given as TCRdb lists it. The CDR3 here is CASRSGVAGGNF. V is TRBV28 and J is TRBJ2-5; TRBD1, the D gene given by the table, was not confirmed from the DNA. The CDR3 has 12 amino acids, counting both end residues. Germline-derived CDR1 and CDR2 are MDHEN and SYDVKM.

V gene TRBV10-3 combines with J gene TRBJ2-3, with TRBD2 matching 8 bases. From germline, CDR1 is ENHRY and CDR2 SYGVKD. The V segment lost 3 bases and the J segment 5 bases; nucleotides outside the gene matches: 7. The CDR3 runs to 15 residues. The CDR3 loop reads CAISEGRGAKDTQYF. CDR3 bases: TGTGCCATCAGTGAAGGGCGGGGGGCAAAAGATACGCAGTATTTT.

V gene TRBV18 combines with J gene TRBJ1-1; tentative D call: TRBD1 (6 bases). Germline-derived CDR1 and CDR2 are KGHSH and LQKENI. The CDR3 loop spans 15 amino acids. V lost 4 bases and J 1 base, leaving 13 bases between the germline ends. CDR3 in DNA: TGTGCCAGCTCACAGGGGGGTTTGGAGAACACTGAAGCTTTCTTT. Translated, it gives CASSQGGLENTEAFF.

CDR3 sequence reads: CSVDLGGPYEQYF. CDR3 nucleotides: TGCAGCGTTGATCTGGGTGGGCCCTACGAGCAGTACTTC. V gene TRBV29-1 combines with J gene TRBJ2-7; D gene uncertain. V was shortened by 3 bases and J by 2 bases, with 11 bases between the two germline ends. CDR3 size: 13 residues. Germline V gene data show CDR1 as SQVTM and CDR2 as ANQGSEA.

The chain employs TRBV7-8 and TRBJ1-2, with D uncertain. Germline V gene data show CDR1 as SGHVS and CDR2 as FQNEAQ. This CDR3 is built from 13 residues. V was trimmed by 1 base and J by 4 bases, leaving 7 bases between them. The CDR3 is CASSLGWTYGYTF. CDR3 bases: TGTGCCAGCAGCTTAGGCTGGACCTATGGCTACACCTTC.

CDR3 in amino acids: CASSQDPPLPYSYNEQFF. The CDR3 DNA reads as TGTGCCAGCAGCCAAGATCCCCCTCTCCCCTACTCCTACAATGAGCAGTTCTTC. The chain is built from TRBV3-1 (or the pseudogene TRBV3-2) and TRBJ2-1; the D is unclear. This CDR3 is 18 amino acids long. From germline, CDR1 is LGHDT and CDR2 YNNKEL (reference sequence). Trimming removed 0 bases at V and 0 bases at J, with 15 bases between.

This clone was recorded once. The chain uses TRBV29-1 and TRBJ1-4, with TRBD1 identical over 9 bases. With 5 bases clipped from V and 4 bases from J, the junction kept 5 bases outside the gene matches. The CDR3 spans 14 residues. Germline V lookup: CDR1 SQVTM, CDR2 ANQGSEA. The DNA of the CDR3 is TGCAGCGTTCCCGGACAGGGGAATAATGAAAAACTGTTTTTT. Translated: CSVPGQGNNEKLFF.

The chain carries TRBV5-4 and TRBJ2-7; possibly TRBD1 for D (5 bases). The CDR3 covers 14 residues. CDR1 and CDR2 from the germline V gene are SGHNT and YYREEE (reference sequence). The V gene lost 3 bases and the J gene lost 0 bases, with 10 bases spanning the gap. The CDR3 bases are TGTGCCAGCAGCTCAGAGGACAACTCCTACGAGCAGTACTTC. It encodes CASSSEDNSYEQYF.

The rearrangement uses TRBV7-8 and TRBJ2-1; D unresolved. V lost 5 bases, J lost 14 bases, and 16 bases lay in between. There are 12 residues in the CDR3. CDR1 is SGHVS and CDR2 is FQNEAQ in the germline V gene. This chain's CDR3 is CASSLDNLVKFF. CDR3 in DNA: TGTGCCAGCAGCCTCGATAATCTAGTTAAGTTCTTC.

V usage is TRBV10-3 and J usage is TRBJ1-5; TRBD1 is a possible D gene (6 bases). Germline V gene sequence: CDR1 ENHRY, CDR2 SYGVKD. This CDR3 comprises 16 residues. Trimming removed 11 bases from V and 1 base from J, with 21 bases in between. CDR3 bases: TGTGCCTCAAAGGGGGGATCTTTCACAAGCAATCAGCCCCAGCATTTT. Amino acids: CASKGGSFTSNQPQHF.